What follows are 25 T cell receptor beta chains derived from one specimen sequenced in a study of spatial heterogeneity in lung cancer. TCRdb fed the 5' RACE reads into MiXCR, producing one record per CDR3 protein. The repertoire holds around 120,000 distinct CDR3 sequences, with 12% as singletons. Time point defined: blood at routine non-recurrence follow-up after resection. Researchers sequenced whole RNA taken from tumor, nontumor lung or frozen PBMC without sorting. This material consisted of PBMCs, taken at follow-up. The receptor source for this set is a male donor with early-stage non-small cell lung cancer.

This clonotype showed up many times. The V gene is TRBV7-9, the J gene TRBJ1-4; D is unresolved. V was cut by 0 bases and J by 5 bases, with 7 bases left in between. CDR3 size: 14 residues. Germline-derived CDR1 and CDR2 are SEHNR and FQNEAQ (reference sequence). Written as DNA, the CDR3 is TGTGCCAGCAGCTTAGCGCGGCTAAATGAAAAACTGTTTTTT. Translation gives CASSLARLNEKLFF.

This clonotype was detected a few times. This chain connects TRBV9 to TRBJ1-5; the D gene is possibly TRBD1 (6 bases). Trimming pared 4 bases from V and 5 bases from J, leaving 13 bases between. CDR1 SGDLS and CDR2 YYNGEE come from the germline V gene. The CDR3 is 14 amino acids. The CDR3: CASSPTGGHQPQHF. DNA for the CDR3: TGTGCCAGCAGCCCCACCGGGGGGCATCAGCCCCAGCATTTT.

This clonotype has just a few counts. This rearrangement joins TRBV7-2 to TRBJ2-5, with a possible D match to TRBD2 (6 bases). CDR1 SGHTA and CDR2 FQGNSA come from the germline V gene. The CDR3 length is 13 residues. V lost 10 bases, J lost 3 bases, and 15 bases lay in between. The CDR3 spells CATRVREKETQYF. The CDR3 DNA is TGTGCCACCCGTGTGCGGGAAAAAGAGACCCAGTACTTC.

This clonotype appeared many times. DNA of the CDR3: TGTGCCAGCAGTGAAGGGCAGCTGAACACTGAAGCTTTCTTT. Its translation is CASSEGQLNTEAFF. The genes are TRBV6-1 and TRBJ1-1; no clear D. The V gene lost 1 base and the J gene lost 0 bases, with 6 bases spanning the gap. Germline values: CDR1 MNHNS, CDR2 SASEGT. This CDR3 is built from 14 residues.

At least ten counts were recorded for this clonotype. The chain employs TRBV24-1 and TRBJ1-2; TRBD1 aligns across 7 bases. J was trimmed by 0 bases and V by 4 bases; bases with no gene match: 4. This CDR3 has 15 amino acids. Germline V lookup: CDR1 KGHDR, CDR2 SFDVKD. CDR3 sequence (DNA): TGTGCCACCAGTGAGGACGGACAGGCTAACTATGGCTACACCTTC. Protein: CATSEDGQANYGYTF.

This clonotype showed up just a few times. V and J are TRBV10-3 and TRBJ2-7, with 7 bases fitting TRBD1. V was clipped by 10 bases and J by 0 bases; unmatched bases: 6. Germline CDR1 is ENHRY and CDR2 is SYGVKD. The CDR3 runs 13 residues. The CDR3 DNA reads TGTGCCACCCGGGACAGCAACTCCTACGAGCAGTACTTC. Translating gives CATRDSNSYEQYF.

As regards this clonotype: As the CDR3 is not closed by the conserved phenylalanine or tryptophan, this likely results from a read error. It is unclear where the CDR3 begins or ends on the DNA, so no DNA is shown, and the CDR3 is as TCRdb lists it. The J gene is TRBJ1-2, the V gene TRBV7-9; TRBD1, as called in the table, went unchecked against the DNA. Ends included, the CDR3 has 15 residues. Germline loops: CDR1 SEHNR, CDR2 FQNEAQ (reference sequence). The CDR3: CASRPSGTGGMNHTY.

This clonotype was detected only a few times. CDR3 sequence: CASSFGHLITTNEKLFF. CDR3 nucleotide sequence: TGTGCCAGCAGCTTTGGACACCTTATCACAACTAATGAAAAACTGTTTTTT. The chain combines TRBV5-5 with TRBJ1-4; a possible D gene is TRBD1 (5 bases). Germline V gene lookup returns CDR1 SGHKS and CDR2 YYEKEE (reference sequence). Trimming took off 2 bases at V and 0 bases at J, with 14 bases between the two ends. The CDR3 is 17 amino acids. The full variable domain, with the rest looked up from reference TRBV5-5 and TRBJ1-4, is DAGVTQSPTHLIKTRGQQVTLRCSPISGHKSVSWYQQVLGQGPQFIFQYYEKEERGRGNFPDRFSARQFPNYSSELNVNALLLGDSALYLCASSFGHLITTNEKLFFGSGTQLSVL.

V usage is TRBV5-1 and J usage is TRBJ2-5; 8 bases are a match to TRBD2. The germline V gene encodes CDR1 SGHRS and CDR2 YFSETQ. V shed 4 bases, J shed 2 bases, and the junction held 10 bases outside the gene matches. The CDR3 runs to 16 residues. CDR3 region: CASSLAPTGGQETQYF. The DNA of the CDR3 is TGCGCCAGCAGCCTAGCCCCTACGGGGGGGCAAGAGACCCAGTACTTC. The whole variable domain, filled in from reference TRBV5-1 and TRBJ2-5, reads KAGVTQTPRYLIKTRGQQVTLSCSPISGHRSVSWYQQTPGQGLQFLFEYFSETQRNKGNFPGRFSGRQFSNSRSEMNVSTLELGDSALYLCASSLAPTGGQETQYFGPGTRLLVL.

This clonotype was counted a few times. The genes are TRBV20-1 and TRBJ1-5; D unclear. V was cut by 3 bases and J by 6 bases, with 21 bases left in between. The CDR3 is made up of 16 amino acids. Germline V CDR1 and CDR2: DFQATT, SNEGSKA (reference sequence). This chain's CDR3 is CSARSPMGLRLQPQHF. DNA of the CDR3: TGCAGTGCTAGGAGCCCCATGGGGTTACGGCTTCAGCCCCAGCATTTT.

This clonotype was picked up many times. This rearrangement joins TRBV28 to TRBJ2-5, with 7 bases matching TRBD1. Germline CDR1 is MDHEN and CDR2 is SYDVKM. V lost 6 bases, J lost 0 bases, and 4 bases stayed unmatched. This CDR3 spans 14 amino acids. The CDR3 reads CASSRGQYQETQYF. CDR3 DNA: TGTGCCAGCAGCCGGGGACAGTACCAAGAGACCCAGTACTTC.

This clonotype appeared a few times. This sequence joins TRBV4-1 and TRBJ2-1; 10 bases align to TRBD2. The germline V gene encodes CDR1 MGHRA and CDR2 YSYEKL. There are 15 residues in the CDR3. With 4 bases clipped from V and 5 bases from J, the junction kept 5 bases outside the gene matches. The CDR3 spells CASSRSSGGNNEQFF. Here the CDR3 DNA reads TGCGCCAGCAGCCGCTCTAGCGGGGGTAACAATGAGCAGTTCTTC.

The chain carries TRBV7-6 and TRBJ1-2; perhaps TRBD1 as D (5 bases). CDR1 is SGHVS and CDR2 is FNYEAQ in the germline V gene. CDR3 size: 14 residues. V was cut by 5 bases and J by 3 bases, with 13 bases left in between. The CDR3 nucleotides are TGTGCCAGCAGCCAAACCCAGGGAGACTATGGCTACACCTTC. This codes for CASSQTQGDYGYTF.

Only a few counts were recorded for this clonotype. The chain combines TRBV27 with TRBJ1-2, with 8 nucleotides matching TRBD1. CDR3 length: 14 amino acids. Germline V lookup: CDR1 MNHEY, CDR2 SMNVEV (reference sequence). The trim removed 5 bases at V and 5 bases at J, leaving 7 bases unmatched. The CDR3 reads CASSRWGQEYGYTF. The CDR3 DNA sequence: TGTGCCAGCAGTCGATGGGGACAGGAATATGGCTACACCTTC.

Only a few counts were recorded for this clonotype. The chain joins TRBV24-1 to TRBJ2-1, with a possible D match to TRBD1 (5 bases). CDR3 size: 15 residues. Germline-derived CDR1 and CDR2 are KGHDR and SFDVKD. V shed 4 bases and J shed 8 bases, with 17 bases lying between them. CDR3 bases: TGTGCCACCAGTGACTACGACAGCCGCAGGGATGAGCAGTTCTTC. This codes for CATSDYDSRRDEQFF.

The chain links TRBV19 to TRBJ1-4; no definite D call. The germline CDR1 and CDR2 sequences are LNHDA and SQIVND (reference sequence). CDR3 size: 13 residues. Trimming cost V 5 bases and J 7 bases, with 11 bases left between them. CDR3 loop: CASSWAFSEKLFF. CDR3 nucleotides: TGTGCCAGTAGTTGGGCATTCAGTGAAAAACTGTTTTTT. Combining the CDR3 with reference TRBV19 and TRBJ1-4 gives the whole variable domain DGGITQSPKYLFRKEGQNVTLSCEQNLNHDAMYWYRQDPGQGLRLIYYSQIVNDFQKGDIAEGYSVSREKKESFPLTVTSAQKNPTAFYLCASSWAFSEKLFFGSGTQLSVL.

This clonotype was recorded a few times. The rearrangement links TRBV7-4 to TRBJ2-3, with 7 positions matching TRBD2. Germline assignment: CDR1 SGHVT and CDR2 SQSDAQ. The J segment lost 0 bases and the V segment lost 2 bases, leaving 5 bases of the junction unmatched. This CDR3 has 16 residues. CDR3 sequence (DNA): TGTGCCAGCAGCTTACTTCCAGCGGGGAGCACAGATACGCAGTATTTT. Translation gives CASSLLPAGSTDTQYF.

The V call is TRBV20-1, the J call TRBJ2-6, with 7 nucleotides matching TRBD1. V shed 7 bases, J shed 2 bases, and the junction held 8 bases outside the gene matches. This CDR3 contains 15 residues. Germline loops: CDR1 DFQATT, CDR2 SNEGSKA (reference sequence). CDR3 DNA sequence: TGCAGTGTAGGGGGCGGAATGCCTGGGGCCAACGTCCTGACTTTC. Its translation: CSVGGGMPGANVLTF.

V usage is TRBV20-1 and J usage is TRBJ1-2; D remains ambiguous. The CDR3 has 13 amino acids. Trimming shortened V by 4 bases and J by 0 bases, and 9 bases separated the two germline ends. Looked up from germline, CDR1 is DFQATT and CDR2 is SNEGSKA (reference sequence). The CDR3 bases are TGCAGTGCTATCCTCCGGGCTAACTATGGCTACACCTTC. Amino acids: CSAILRANYGYTF.

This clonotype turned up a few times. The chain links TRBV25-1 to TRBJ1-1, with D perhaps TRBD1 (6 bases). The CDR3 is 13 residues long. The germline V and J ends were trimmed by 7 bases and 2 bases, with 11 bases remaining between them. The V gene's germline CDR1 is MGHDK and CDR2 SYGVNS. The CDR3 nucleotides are TGTGCCAGCACTCACAGGGCAAACACTGAAGCTTTCTTT. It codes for CASTHRANTEAFF.

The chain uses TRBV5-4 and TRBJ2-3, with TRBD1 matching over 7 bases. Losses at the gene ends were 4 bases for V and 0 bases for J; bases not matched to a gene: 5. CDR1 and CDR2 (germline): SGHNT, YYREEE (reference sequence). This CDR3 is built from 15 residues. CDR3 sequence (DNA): TGTGCCAGCAGCGTGGACAGGCCTAGCACAGATACGCAGTATTTT. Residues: CASSVDRPSTDTQYF.

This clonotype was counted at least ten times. The DNA of the CDR3 is TGTGCCAGCAGTTTATTGGCAGGGATAGACACCATATATTTT. Encoded protein: CASSLLAGIDTIYF. This sequence joins TRBV27 and TRBJ1-3; possible D gene TRBD1, 5 bases. CDR1 is MNHEY, CDR2 SMNVEV, per germline (reference sequence). V lost 1 base to trimming and J lost 8 bases, with 12 bases between them. This CDR3 is 14 amino acids long.

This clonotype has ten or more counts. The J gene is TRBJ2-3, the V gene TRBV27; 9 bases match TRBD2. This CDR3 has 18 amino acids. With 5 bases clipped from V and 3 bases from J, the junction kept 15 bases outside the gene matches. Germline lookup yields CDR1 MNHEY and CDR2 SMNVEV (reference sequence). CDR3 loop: CASSRGGGASGGTDTQYF. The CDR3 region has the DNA TGTGCCAGCAGTAGAGGCGGGGGGGCGTCAGGAGGAACAGATACGCAGTATTTT.

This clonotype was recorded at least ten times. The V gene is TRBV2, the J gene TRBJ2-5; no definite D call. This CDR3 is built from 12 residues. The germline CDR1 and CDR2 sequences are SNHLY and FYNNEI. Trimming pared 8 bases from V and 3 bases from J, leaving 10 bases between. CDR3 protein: CASGPWEETQYF. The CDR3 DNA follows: TGTGCCAGCGGCCCTTGGGAAGAGACCCAGTACTTC. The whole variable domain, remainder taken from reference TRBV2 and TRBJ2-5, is EPEVTQTPSHQVTQMGQEVILRCVPISNHLYFYWYRQILGQKVEFLVSFYNNEISEKSEIFDDQFSVERPDGSNFTLKIRSTKLEDSAMYFCASGPWEETQYFGPGTRLLVL.

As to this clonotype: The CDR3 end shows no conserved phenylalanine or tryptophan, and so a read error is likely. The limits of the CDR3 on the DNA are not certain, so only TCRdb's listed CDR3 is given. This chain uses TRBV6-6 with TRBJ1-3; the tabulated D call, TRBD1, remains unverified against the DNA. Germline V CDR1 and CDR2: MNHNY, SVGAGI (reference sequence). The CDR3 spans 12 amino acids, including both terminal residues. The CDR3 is CASSYDRTGGNL.